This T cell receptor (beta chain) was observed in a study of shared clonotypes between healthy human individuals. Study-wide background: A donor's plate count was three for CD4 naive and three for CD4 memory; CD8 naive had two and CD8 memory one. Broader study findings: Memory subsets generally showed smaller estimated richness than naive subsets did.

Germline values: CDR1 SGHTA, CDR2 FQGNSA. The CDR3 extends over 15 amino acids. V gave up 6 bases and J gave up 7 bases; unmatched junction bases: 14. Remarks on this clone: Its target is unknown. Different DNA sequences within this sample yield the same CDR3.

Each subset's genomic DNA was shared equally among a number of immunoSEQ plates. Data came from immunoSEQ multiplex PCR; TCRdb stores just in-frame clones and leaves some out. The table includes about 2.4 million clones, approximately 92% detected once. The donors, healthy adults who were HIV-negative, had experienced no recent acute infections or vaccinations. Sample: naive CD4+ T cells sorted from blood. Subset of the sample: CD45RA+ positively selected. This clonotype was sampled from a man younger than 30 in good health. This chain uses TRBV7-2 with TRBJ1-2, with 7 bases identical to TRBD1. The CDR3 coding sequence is TGTGCCAGCAGTTCTGGTTCGGGACAGTGGTCTGGCTACACCTTC. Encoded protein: CASSSGSGQWSGYTF.